One and the same sample provided the 5 T cell receptor beta chains below, sequenced in a study of CD4 T cells in relation to SARS-CoV-2 and coronaviruses. The unexposed donors gave CD4+ T cells in 2011-2018, prior to COVID-19. The cells were cultured for about ten days before CD4+ T cells were isolated. Assay: immunoSEQ multiplex PCR; the TCRdb copy retains only in-frame clones and omits some. The sample includes almost 30,000 clones, roughly 72% of them seen just once. Their recognized antigens are unknown. Sequenced: CD4+ T cells from PBMCs, cultured in vitro. These receptors originate from a human donor in good health.

The genes are TRBV7-9 and TRBJ1-4; 7 bases are shared with TRBD1. CDR3 length: 17 amino acids. Per the germline V gene, CDR1 is SEHNR and CDR2 is FQNEAQ (reference sequence). The V and J ends lost 5 bases and 0 bases, in that order; junction bases with no gene match: 9. The CDR3 reads CASSPKGQQATNEKLFF. In DNA form, the CDR3 reads TGTGCCAGCAGCCCCAAGGGACAGCAAGCAACTAATGAAAAACTGTTTTTT.

Of note for this clone: The junction differs from germline at one of its ends, possibly a read error. The genes are TRBV18 and TRBJ2-1; 7 bases are a match to TRBD2. The germline V gene has CDR1 KGHSH and CDR2 LQKENI. The CDR3 consists of 15 residues. The CDR3, as DNA: TGTGCCAGCTCACCACCGGGAGGGATCGGCAATAAGCAGTTCTTC. Translation gives CASSPPGGIGNKQFF. Complete variable domain (other parts from reference TRBV18 and TRBJ2-1): NAGVMQNPRHLVRRRGQEARLRCSPMKGHSHVYWYRQLPEEGLKFMVYLQKENIIDESGMPKERFSAEFPKEGPSILRIQQVVRGDSAAYFCASSPPGGIGNKQFFGPGTRLTVL.

The CDR3 sequence is CASSPTGGSNTGELFF. In nucleotides, the CDR3 is TGTGCCAGCAGCCCGACAGGGGGGTCTAACACCGGGGAGCTGTTTTTT. J is TRBJ2-2 and V is TRBV11-3, with 9 bases that match TRBD1. J gave up 2 bases and V 5 bases, and 6 bases lay outside the gene matches. Germline lookup yields CDR1 SGHNT and CDR2 YENEEA. This CDR3 region has 16 residues.

This clone was observed a few times. The chain is built from TRBV6-2 or TRBV6-3 and TRBJ1-6; TRBD1 might be the D (5 bases). V lost 2 bases, J lost 11 bases, and 13 bases lay in between. This CDR3 contains 14 residues. Germline values: CDR1 MNHEY, CDR2 SVGEGT. CDR3 loop: CASSYIGRGAPLHF. The CDR3 nucleotides are TGTGCCAGCAGTTACATCGGACGGGGGGCACCCCTCCACTTT.

This chain connects TRBV6-2 or TRBV6-3 to TRBJ2-2, with D possibly matching TRBD1 (5 bases). CDR3 size: 17 residues. Trimming cost V 1 base and J 5 bases, with 17 bases left between them. Germline CDR1 is MNHEY and CDR2 is SVGEGT. The CDR3 DNA reads as TGTGCCAGCAGTTACTTATCAGGGAATGTAGAGACCGGGGAGCTGTTTTTT. It translates to CASSYLSGNVETGELFF.